This T cell receptor beta chain was profiled in a study of blood T cells in healthy people across ages. Study-wide findings and caveats: Relative to aged donors, long-lived donors carried more naive CD4+ cells and displayed higher diversity. Across the age range, TCR beta diversity per million T cells fell in a roughly linear way. No conclusive comparison of naive versus antigen-experienced cells was possible with unsorted PBMCs. CMV status of donors was not determined, possibly confounding expanded clonotype changes.

As regards this clonotype: Its antigen is as yet unknown.

Trimming pared 5 bases from V and 4 bases from J, leaving 14 bases between. This CDR3 has 14 amino acids. Germline-derived CDR1 and CDR2 are SGHTA and FQGNSA. The authors ran a second PCR of roughly 6 to 11 cycles using a sample-barcoded 5' primer and a J-beta primer mix. MiXCR, applied by TCRdb to the 5' RACE reads, yields one record per CDR3 protein. The table includes around 2 million distinct CDR3 sequences, around 42% detected once. Specimen: blood. The TCR comes from a human donor in good health. This sequence joins TRBV7-2 and TRBJ1-2; D ambiguous. CDR3 sequence: CASSRTDGSYGYTF. The CDR3 bases are TGTGCCAGCAGCCGGACGGATGGCAGCTATGGCTACACCTTC.